One sample yielded the 3 T cell receptor beta chains listed below, sequenced in a study of OX40 agonist ivuxolimab in advanced cancers. The repertoire was sequenced with immunoSEQ multiplex PCR; TCRdb's copy has only in-frame clones and lacks some. The sample holds over 65,000 clones, under 85% seen once. This specimen consisted of CD4+ or CD8+ T cells sorted from blood, obtained in a trial of the OX40 agonist ivuxolimab. The origin of the receptors is an adult with an advanced solid tumor such as melanoma, head and neck, liver or kidney cancer.

The CDR3 DNA reads as TGTGCCAGCAGTTACGTGCCCCCAGACGGGGAGCTGTTTTTT. This sequence encodes CASSYVPPDGELFF. The chain links TRBV6-5 to TRBJ2-2, with D unclear. This CDR3 comprises 14 residues. Germline lookup yields CDR1 MNHEY and CDR2 SVGAGI. V was cut by 2 bases and J by 7 bases, with 11 bases left in between.

The genes are TRBV19 and TRBJ2-2, with 12 bases aligning to TRBD2. In germline, CDR1 is LNHDA, CDR2 SQIVND (reference sequence). The J segment lost 7 bases and the V segment lost 10 bases, leaving 16 bases of the junction unmatched. This CDR3 is 17 amino acids long. DNA of the CDR3: TGTGCCACCACGGAGATCGGACTAGCGGGGCTTCGCGGGGAGCTGTTTTTT. Its translation is CATTEIGLAGLRGELFF.

The genes are TRBV25-1 and TRBJ1-1, with D tentatively TRBD1 (6 bases). V lost 4 bases to trimming and J lost 3 bases, with 12 bases between them. Germline V gene data show CDR1 as MGHDK and CDR2 as SYGVNS. The CDR3 loop spans 14 amino acids. CDR3 DNA: TGTGCCAGCAGTGTCGGGGGACACCACACTGAAGCTTTCTTT. It translates to CASSVGGHHTEAFF.